Below are 5 T cell receptor beta chains sequenced from a single sample in a study of siplizumab effects on memory and regulatory T cells. Sequenced by immunoSEQ multiplex PCR; TCRdb stores in-frame clones only, minus some. The sample has about 100,000 clones, about 91% seen once; the top ten hold approximately 0.15%. Sequences were obtained from CD4+ T cells sorted from blood. Source of these receptors: a human donor in good health.

The genes are TRBV7-2 and TRBJ1-3; D is unresolved. The CDR3 is 12 amino acids. V dropped 2 bases and J dropped 4 bases, with 3 bases sitting between them. Germline V CDR1 and CDR2: SGHTA, FQGNSA. The DNA of the CDR3 is TGTGCCAGCAGCTTAAGAGGAAACACCATATATTTT. Its translation is CASSLRGNTIYF. The full variable domain, with the rest looked up from reference TRBV7-2 and TRBJ1-3, is GAGVSQSPSNKVTEKGKDVELRCDPISGHTALYWYRQSLGQGLEFLIYFQGNSAPDKSGLPSDRFSAERTGGSVSTLTIQRTQQEDSAVYLCASSLRGNTIYFGEGSWLTVV.

The chain joins TRBV6-6 to TRBJ2-3, with D possibly matching TRBD2 (6 bases). The germline V and J ends were trimmed by 5 bases and 0 bases, with 15 bases remaining between them. The CDR3 is 16 amino acids. From germline, CDR1 is MNHNY and CDR2 SVGAGI (reference sequence). This CDR3 is CASSPSSGSSTDTQYF. The CDR3 coding sequence is TGTGCCAGCAGTCCCAGTAGCGGCTCTAGCACAGATACGCAGTATTTT.

The rearrangement links TRBV28 to TRBJ1-3; D gene ambiguous. This CDR3 comprises 15 residues. With 3 bases removed from V and 0 bases from J, the gap between germline ends came to 9 bases. The germline gives CDR1 MDHEN, CDR2 SYDVKM. The CDR3 coding sequence is TGTGCCAGCAGTTTGGTCATATCCTCTGGAAACACCATATATTTT. Translated: CASSLVISSGNTIYF.

The CDR3 nucleotides read TGCGCCAGCCTCGGGTGTTTGTTGGCTTCACCCCTCCACTTT. It translates to CASLGCLLASPLHF. The chain has TRBV10-1 and TRBJ1-6, with no clear D. Trimming took 8 bases from V and 9 from J, leaving 17 bases between them. Germline V gene sequence: CDR1 WNHNN, CDR2 SYGVQD (reference sequence). The length of the CDR3 is 14 residues.

The chain recombines TRBV10-3 with TRBJ1-2; D is ambiguous. The CDR3 consists of 13 residues. Germline V gene sequence: CDR1 ENHRY, CDR2 SYGVKD. V lost 3 bases, J lost 5 bases, and 10 bases lay in between. Here the CDR3 DNA reads TGTGCCATCAGTGAAGCGGGGAGGTATGGCTACACCTTC. This gives the protein CAISEAGRYGYTF.